What follows is one T cell receptor (beta chain) and its context. Its antigen is undetermined. This entry comes from a study of T-cell memory formation after mild COVID-19. General study points: Clones that contracted from day 15 to 85 were balanced CD4/CD8, while later expanders leaned CD4+. Contracting CD4+ clones sat mainly in CM and EM; CD8+ in EMRA. The appearance of some responding clones in pre-infection memory suggested that cross-reactive memory joined.

The CDR3 consists of 13 residues. V lost 8 bases and J 6 bases, leaving 14 bases between the germline ends. The germline V gene has CDR1 MNHNS and CDR2 SASEGT. TCRdb re-called the 5' RACE reads with MiXCR, one entry per CDR3 protein. The table has approximately 570,000 distinct CDR3 sequences, roughly 17% seen once. This receptor was taken from an adult woman who had mild COVID-19 (a few samples of this study predate the infection). Cell type and time point are not known. This chain links TRBV6-1 with TRBJ1-5; D gene unclear. Sequences were obtained from PBMCs or a T cell subset sorted from them (not recorded which). The CDR3 coding sequence is TGTGCCAGCGGCGAGGGTATTGGTCAGCCCCAGCATTTT. Protein product: CASGEGIGQPQHF.